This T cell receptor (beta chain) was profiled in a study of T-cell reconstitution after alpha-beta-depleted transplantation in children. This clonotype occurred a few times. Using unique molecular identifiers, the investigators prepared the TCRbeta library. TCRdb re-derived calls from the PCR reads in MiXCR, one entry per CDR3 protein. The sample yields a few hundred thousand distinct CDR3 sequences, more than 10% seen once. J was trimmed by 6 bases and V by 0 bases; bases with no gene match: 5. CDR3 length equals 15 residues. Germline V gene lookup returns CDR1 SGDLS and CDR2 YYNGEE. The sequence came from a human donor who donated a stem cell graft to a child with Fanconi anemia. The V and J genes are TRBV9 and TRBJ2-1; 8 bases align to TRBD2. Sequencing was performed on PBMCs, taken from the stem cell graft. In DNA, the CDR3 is TGTGCCAGCAGCGTAGAGGCTAGCGGGTTCAATGAGCAGTTCTTC. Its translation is CASSVEASGFNEQFF.